This passage covers 25 T cell receptor beta chains from one sample sequenced in a study of OX40 agonist ivuxolimab in advanced cancers. The protocol was immunoSEQ multiplex PCR, while the TCRdb copy is restricted to in-frame clones and leaves out a portion. The sample consists of 62,000 or so clones, about 89% of them appearing once. The sequences come from CD4+ or CD8+ T cells sorted from blood, collected in a trial of the OX40 agonist ivuxolimab. All receptors come from an adult with an advanced solid tumor such as melanoma, head and neck, liver or kidney cancer.

The chain uses TRBV7-9 and TRBJ1-2, with 7 positions matching TRBD1. The germline V gene has CDR1 SEHNR and CDR2 FQNEAQ (reference sequence). Trimming at V came to 1 base and at J to 6 bases, leaving 2 bases not matched to a gene. This CDR3 is built from 13 residues. CDR3 in DNA: TGTGCCAGCAGCTTAGACAGGGGCGATGGCTACACCTTC. Translated: CASSLDRGDGYTF.

V gene TRBV29-1 combines with J gene TRBJ2-3; 7 bases agree with TRBD1. The CDR3 spans 15 residues. Germline CDR1 reads SQVTM; CDR2 reads ANQGSEA. The V gene end was trimmed by 5 bases and the J gene end by 4 bases; junction bases not matched to a gene: 12. CDR3 amino acids: CSVSRGQKSPDTQYF. The CDR3 DNA follows: TGCAGCGTTTCCCGGGGACAGAAGTCTCCAGATACGCAGTATTTT.

This sequence joins TRBV1 and TRBJ1-3. TRBV1 is reported as a pseudogene. The CDR3 totals 17 residues. CDR3 sequence: CTSSQAPDKESGNTIYF. As DNA, the CDR3 is TGCACCAGCAGCCAAGCTCCGGATAAGGAGTCTGGAAACACCATATATTTT.

This chain links TRBV4-1 with TRBJ2-1; weak D call: TRBD2 (5 bases). The CDR3 contains 14 residues. Germline V gene sequence: CDR1 MGHRA, CDR2 YSYEKL. V was shortened by 4 bases and J by 1 base, with 8 bases between the two germline ends. CDR3 sequence: CASSPRVSYNEQFF. The CDR3 coding sequence is TGCGCCAGCAGCCCGAGGGTTTCCTACAATGAGCAGTTCTTC.

The V gene is TRBV10-2, the J gene TRBJ2-1; TRBD1 matches 10 bases. CDR3 length: 15 residues. The junction had 6 bases not matched to a gene; V was cut back by 6 bases and J by 4 bases. From germline, CDR1 is WSHSY and CDR2 SAAADI. CDR3 protein: CASSRRDRGYNEQFF. CDR3 nucleotides: TGCGCCAGCAGCCGCCGGGACAGGGGTTACAATGAGCAGTTCTTC.

V gene TRBV7-2 combines with J gene TRBJ2-3, with D possibly being TRBD2 (5 bases). The CDR3 is 14 amino acids. Germline assignment: CDR1 SGHTA and CDR2 FQGNSA. The V end lost 10 bases, the J end lost 11 bases, and 25 bases lay between the germline ends. The CDR3 DNA follows: TGTGCCACTAGCCTAGCACTCTCCCCCCCGGGGCAGTATTTT. Translating it yields CATSLALSPPGQYF.

The rearrangement uses TRBV18 and TRBJ2-5; 7 nucleotides line up with TRBD2. Germline V gene data show CDR1 as KGHSH and CDR2 as LQKENI. V shed 3 bases and J 4 bases; nucleotides not matched to a gene: 8. The CDR3 has 15 residues. As DNA, the CDR3 is TGTGCCAGCTCACCGGGAGCGGGGCCAACAGAGACCCAGTACTTC. Protein sequence: CASSPGAGPTETQYF.

The chain links TRBV18 to TRBJ2-5; maybe TRBD2 (6 bases). The germline gives CDR1 KGHSH, CDR2 LQKENI. The V end lost 3 bases, the J end lost 4 bases, and 6 bases lay between the germline ends. The CDR3 totals 12 residues. CDR3 coding DNA: TGTGCCAGCTCACCGGGGGGAGAGACCCAGTACTTC. Its protein product is CASSPGGETQYF.

Concerning this clone itself: The germline gene is not matched at one end of the junction; a read error may be the cause. The chain joins TRBV19 to TRBJ2-7; D may match TRBD1 or TRBD2 (5 bases each). The germline V gene encodes CDR1 LNHDA and CDR2 SQIVND (reference sequence). There are 13 residues in the CDR3. The CDR3, as DNA: TGTGCCAGTAGTACAAATAGGGACGGAGAGCGGTACTTC. This gives the protein CASSTNRDGERYF.

The chain has TRBV30 and TRBJ2-5; D remains ambiguous. Trimming pared 6 bases from V and 1 base from J, leaving 6 bases between. Germline-derived CDR1 and CDR2 are GTSNPN and SVGIG (reference sequence). There are 11 residues in the CDR3. Here the CDR3 reads CACRSQETQYF. The CDR3 DNA is TGTGCCTGCCGGTCCCAAGAGACCCAGTACTTC. The full variable domain, completed using reference TRBV30 and TRBJ2-5, is SQTIHQWPATLVQPVGSPLSLECTVEGTSNPNLYWYRQAAGRGLQLLFYSVGIGQISSEVPQNLSASRPQDRQFILSSKKLLLSDSGFYLCACRSQETQYFGPGTRLLVL.

The chain is built from TRBV28 and TRBJ1-2, with 10 bases lining up with TRBD1. This CDR3 has 15 amino acids. With 3 bases clipped from V and 6 bases from J, the junction kept 7 bases outside the gene matches. CDR1 and CDR2 (germline): MDHEN, SYDVKM. The CDR3 bases are TGTGCCAGCAGTTTGGGGACAGGGGTAAGGGATGGCTACACCTTC. It is translated as CASSLGTGVRDGYTF.

The chain links TRBV28 to TRBJ1-5; weak D call: TRBD1 (5 bases). V lost 4 bases, J lost 0 bases, and 13 bases lay in between. The germline gives CDR1 MDHEN, CDR2 SYDVKM. The CDR3 sequence is 16 residues long. The DNA for the CDR3 is TGTGCCAGCAGTTCCGGGACTCTCAATAGCAATCAGCCCCAGCATTTT. Translating gives CASSSGTLNSNQPQHF.

This chain uses TRBV9 with TRBJ2-3, with a weak D call TRBD1 (5 bases). From germline, CDR1 is SGDLS and CDR2 YYNGEE. The CDR3 totals 15 residues. The V end was cut by 3 bases, the J end by 6 bases, with 17 bases between. The CDR3 DNA reads TGTGCCAGCAGCGCTTGGGGCCGTCACAGCGATACGCAGTATTTT. This translates into CASSAWGRHSDTQYF. The complete variable domain, with remaining parts taken from reference TRBV9 and TRBJ2-3, reads DSGVTQTPKHLITATGQRVTLRCSPRSGDLSVYWYQQSLDQGLQFLIQYYNGEERAKGNILERFSAQQFPDLHSELNLSSLELGDSALYFCASSAWGRHSDTQYFGPGTRLTVL.

The rearrangement joins TRBV7-9 to TRBJ1-2; tentative D call: TRBD1 (5 bases). The germline V gene has CDR1 SEHNR and CDR2 FQNEAQ (reference sequence). Trimming left V 2 bases short and J 3 bases short, with 10 bases between. This CDR3 contains 14 residues. The CDR3 sequence: CASSLQGVHYGYTF. The DNA for the CDR3 is TGTGCCAGCAGCTTACAAGGGGTTCACTATGGCTACACCTTC. The full variable domain, in which reference TRBV7-9 and TRBJ1-2 provide the parts outside the CDR3, is DTGVSQNPRHKITKRGQNVTFRCDPISEHNRLYWYRQTLGQGPEFLTYFQNEAQLEKSRLLSDRFSAERPKGSFSTLEIQRTEQGDSAMYLCASSLQGVHYGYTFGSGTRLTVV.

The chain combines TRBV14 with TRBJ1-1, with no clear D. This CDR3 is 13 amino acids long. V was clipped by 0 bases and J by 8 bases, with 10 bases between them. CDR1 and CDR2 (germline): SGHDN, FVKESK. The CDR3 is CASSQEFGGEAFF. Here the CDR3 DNA reads TGTGCCAGCAGCCAAGAATTCGGAGGGGAAGCTTTCTTT.

The rearrangement uses TRBV7-8 and TRBJ1-1; 8 positions agree with TRBD1. Germline V CDR1 and CDR2: SGHVS, FQNEAQ. The CDR3 is 13 residues long. The V segment lost 7 bases and the J segment 2 bases; nucleotides outside the gene matches: 3. The CDR3 region is CASMDRDNTEAFF. Here the CDR3 DNA reads TGTGCCAGCATGGACAGGGACAACACTGAAGCTTTCTTT.

The table lists this clone with a count of one. This chain uses TRBV30 with TRBJ2-7; 12 nucleotides line up with TRBD2. The germline gives CDR1 GTSNPN, CDR2 SVGIG (reference sequence). The CDR3 runs 16 residues. V lost 2 bases, J lost 6 bases, and 11 bases stayed unmatched. The CDR3, as DNA: TGTGCCTGGAGTCCAAGTCGACTAGCGGGAGAGGGCGAGCAGTACTTC. Residues: CAWSPSRLAGEGEQYF.

The chain carries TRBV7-6 and TRBJ2-1; D remains ambiguous. V was cut by 3 bases and J by 4 bases, with 7 bases left in between. The CDR3 has 13 residues. Germline V CDR1 and CDR2: SGHVS, FNYEAQ. CDR3 nucleotide sequence: TGTGCCAGCAGCTTGCAAGCTTACAATGAGCAGTTCTTC. Translated: CASSLQAYNEQFF.

The chain combines TRBV7-2 with TRBJ1-1; tentatively, D is TRBD1 (5 bases). Germline assignment: CDR1 SGHTA and CDR2 FQGNSA. Trimming took off 5 bases at V and 7 bases at J, with 14 bases between the two ends. The CDR3 is made up of 13 amino acids. The CDR3 coding sequence is TGTGCCAGCAGCCCCTTCGAGGGGATTGAAGCTTTCTTT. This encodes CASSPFEGIEAFF.

This chain links TRBV2 with TRBJ1-1; no reliable D call. CDR1 and CDR2 from the germline V gene are SNHLY and FYNNEI. CDR3 length: 13 residues. V was shortened by 8 bases and J by 3 bases, with 13 bases between the two germline ends. The CDR3 here is CASGSIGYTEAFF. The DNA for the CDR3 is TGTGCCAGCGGGTCCATTGGGTACACTGAAGCTTTCTTT.

CDR3 bases: TGCGCCAGCAGCCGTACCTGGGAAGGGCGAACGATCTATGGCTACACCTTC. Amino acids: CASSRTWEGRTIYGYTF. The chain combines TRBV5-1 with TRBJ1-2; D remains unclear. V dropped 4 bases and J dropped 4 bases, with 23 bases sitting between them. The CDR3 loop spans 17 amino acids. Germline V gives CDR1 SGHRS, CDR2 YFSETQ. Combining the CDR3 with reference TRBV5-1 and TRBJ1-2 gives the whole variable domain KAGVTQTPRYLIKTRGQQVTLSCSPISGHRSVSWYQQTPGQGLQFLFEYFSETQRNKGNFPGRFSGRQFSNSRSEMNVSTLELGDSALYLCASSRTWEGRTIYGYTFGSGTRLTVV.

The chain is built from TRBV6-1 and TRBJ2-1; D is undetermined. The ends were cut back, 11 bases at V and 0 bases at J, with 11 bases in the middle. Germline loops: CDR1 MNHNS, CDR2 SASEGT. CDR3 size: 13 residues. CDR3 nucleotides: TGTGCCTGTCAAAAAGGCTCCTACAATGAGCAGTTCTTC. It codes for CACQKGSYNEQFF.

The rearrangement uses TRBV7-2 and TRBJ2-5; TRBD2 aligns across 10 bases. Germline loops: CDR1 SGHTA, CDR2 FQGNSA. This CDR3 is built from 13 residues. J was trimmed by 4 bases and V by 8 bases; bases with no gene match: 4. The CDR3 reads CASGERGGETQYF. DNA for the CDR3: TGTGCCAGCGGGGAGCGGGGGGGAGAGACCCAGTACTTC.

This clone was seen a few times. V and J are TRBV10-3 and TRBJ1-1; D unresolved. The V gene lost 3 bases and the J gene lost 1 base, with 6 bases spanning the gap. The germline CDR1 and CDR2 sequences are ENHRY and SYGVKD. This CDR3 spans 13 amino acids. The CDR3 loop is CAISDPQNTEAFF. In DNA, the CDR3 is TGTGCCATCAGTGACCCACAGAACACTGAAGCTTTCTTT.

The V call is TRBV5-5, the J call TRBJ2-7; 8 bases align to TRBD2. The CDR3 extends over 15 amino acids. In germline, CDR1 is SGHKS, CDR2 YYEKEE (reference sequence). Trimming cost V 3 bases and J 0 bases; bases outside gene matches: 5. In nucleotides, the CDR3 is TGTGCCAGCAGCTGGGGTCGGGAGGGCTCCTACGAGCAGTACTTC. Protein product: CASSWGREGSYEQYF.